This TCR beta chain was identified during a study of blood T cell repertoires in COVID-19. TCRdb's copy holds only in-frame clones and misses some; the assay was immunoSEQ multiplex PCR. This table has about 150,000 clones, around 87% appearing once. Trimming cost V 0 bases and J 0 bases; bases outside gene matches: 7. Germline V gene sequence: CDR1 SGHRS, CDR2 YFSETQ. The CDR3 extends over 18 amino acids. The TCR was taken from a man over 45 with active COVID-19. The rearrangement joins TRBV5-1 to TRBJ2-3; 10 nucleotides align to TRBD2. Sample: peripheral blood. The CDR3 DNA reads as TGCGCCAGCAGCTTGGCCCTTAGCGGGGGGCCTAGCACAGATACGCAGTATTTT. It translates to CASSLALSGGPSTDTQYF.